This TCR beta chain stems from a study of shared T cell receptors in the human thymus. The germline CDR1 and CDR2 sequences are SGHTA and FQGNSA. V was pared by 5 bases and J by 4 bases, with 11 bases between. The CDR3 runs 13 residues. Sequenced by immunoSEQ multiplex PCR; TCRdb stores in-frame clones only, minus some. The top ten hold about 0.011% of the sample, which has approximately 730,000 clones, approximately 83% seen once. These data were also reused for a study on human thymus T cells.

The TCR was taken from a girl under three years old with a congenital heart defect. The genes are TRBV7-2 and TRBJ1-2, with D possibly being TRBD1 (6 bases). Input material: thymocytes. CDR3 coding DNA: TGTGCCAGCAGCATCCGCAGGGGCTATGGCTACACCTTC. Protein product: CASSIRRGYGYTF. Filled out from reference TRBV7-2 and TRBJ1-2, the complete variable domain reads GAGVSQSPSNKVTEKGKDVELRCDPISGHTALYWYRQSLGQGLEFLIYFQGNSAPDKSGLPSDRFSAERTGGSVSTLTIQRTQQEDSAVYLCASSIRRGYGYTFGSGTRLTVV.